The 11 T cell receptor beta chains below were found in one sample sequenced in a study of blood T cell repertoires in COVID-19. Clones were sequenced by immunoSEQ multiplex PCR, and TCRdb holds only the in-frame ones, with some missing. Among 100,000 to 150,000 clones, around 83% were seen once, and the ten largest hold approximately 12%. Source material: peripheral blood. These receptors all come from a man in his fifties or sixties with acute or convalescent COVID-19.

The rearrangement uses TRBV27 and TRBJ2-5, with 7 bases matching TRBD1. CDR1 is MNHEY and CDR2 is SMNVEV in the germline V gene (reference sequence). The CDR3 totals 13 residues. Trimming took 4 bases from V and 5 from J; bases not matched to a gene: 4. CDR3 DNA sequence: TGTGCCAGCAGTTCTGAGGGGGCGGAGACCCAGTACTTC. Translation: CASSSEGAETQYF.

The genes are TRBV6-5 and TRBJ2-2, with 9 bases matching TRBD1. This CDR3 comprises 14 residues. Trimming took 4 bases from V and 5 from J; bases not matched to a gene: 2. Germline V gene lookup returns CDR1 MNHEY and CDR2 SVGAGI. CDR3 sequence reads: CASSWTGATGELFF. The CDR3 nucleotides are TGTGCCAGCAGTTGGACAGGGGCAACCGGGGAGCTGTTTTTT.

CDR3 residues: CASSPTSTYNEQFF. The CDR3 nucleotides read TGTGCCAGCAGCCCGACTTCAACCTACAATGAGCAGTTCTTC. V gene TRBV3-1 (or the pseudogene TRBV3-2) combines with J gene TRBJ2-1; D is undetermined. The length of the CDR3 is 14 residues. Germline lookup yields CDR1 LGHDT and CDR2 YNNKEL (reference sequence). V lost 4 bases, J lost 2 bases, and 9 bases lay in between.

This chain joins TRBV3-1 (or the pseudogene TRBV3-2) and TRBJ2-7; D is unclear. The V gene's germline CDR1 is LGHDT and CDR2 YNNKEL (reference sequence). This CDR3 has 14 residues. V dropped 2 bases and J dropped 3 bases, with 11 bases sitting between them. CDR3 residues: CASSQSLRSYEQYF. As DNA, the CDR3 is TGTGCCAGCAGCCAAAGTCTACGGAGCTACGAGCAGTACTTC.

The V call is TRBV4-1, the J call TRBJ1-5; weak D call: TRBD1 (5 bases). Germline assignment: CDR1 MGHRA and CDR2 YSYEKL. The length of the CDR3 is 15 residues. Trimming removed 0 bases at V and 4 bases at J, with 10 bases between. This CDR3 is CASSQDQGLNQPQHF. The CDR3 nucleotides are TGCGCCAGCAGCCAAGATCAGGGCCTGAATCAGCCCCAGCATTTT.

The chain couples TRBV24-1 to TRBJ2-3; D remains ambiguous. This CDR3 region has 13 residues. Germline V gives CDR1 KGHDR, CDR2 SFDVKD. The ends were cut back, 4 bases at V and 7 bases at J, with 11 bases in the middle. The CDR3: CATSDSFEYTQYF. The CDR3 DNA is TGTGCCACCAGTGACTCATTTGAGTATACGCAGTATTTT.

The DNA for the CDR3 is TGTGCCAGCAGTTTATCGGGGGGTCGTTGGCAGCCCCAGCATTTT. Protein sequence: CASSLSGGRWQPQHF. The rearrangement uses TRBV28 and TRBJ1-5; maybe TRBD1 (5 bases). Deletions cut 1 base from V and 7 bases from J, with 14 bases between. Germline assignment: CDR1 MDHEN and CDR2 SYDVKM. The CDR3 loop spans 15 amino acids.

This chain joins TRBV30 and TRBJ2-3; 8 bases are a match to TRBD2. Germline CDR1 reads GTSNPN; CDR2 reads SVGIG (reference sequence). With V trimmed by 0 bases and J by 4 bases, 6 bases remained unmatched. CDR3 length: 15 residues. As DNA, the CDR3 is TGTGCCTGGAGTGTCTGGGGAGCGGGAGCAGATACGCAGTATTTT. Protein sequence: CAWSVWGAGADTQYF.

In nucleotides, the CDR3 is TGTGCCAGTAGTATTGGCAGAGGCTACGAGCAGTACTTC. It encodes CASSIGRGYEQYF. This sequence joins TRBV19 and TRBJ2-7; D is uncertain. There are 13 residues in the CDR3. CDR1 is LNHDA, CDR2 SQIVND, per germline (reference sequence). V shed 3 bases and J shed 3 bases, with 9 bases lying between them.

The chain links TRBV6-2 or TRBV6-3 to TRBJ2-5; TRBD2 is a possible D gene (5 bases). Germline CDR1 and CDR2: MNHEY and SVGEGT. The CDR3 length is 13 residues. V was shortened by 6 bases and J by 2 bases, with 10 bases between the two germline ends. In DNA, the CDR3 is TGTGCCAGCAGCCGACGGGGTCAAGAGACCCAGTACTTC. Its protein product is CASSRRGQETQYF.

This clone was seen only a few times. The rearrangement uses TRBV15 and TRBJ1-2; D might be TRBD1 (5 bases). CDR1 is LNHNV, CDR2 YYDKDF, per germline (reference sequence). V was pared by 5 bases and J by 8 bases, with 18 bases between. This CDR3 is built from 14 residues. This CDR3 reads CATSAYGRGWGYTF. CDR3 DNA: TGTGCCACCAGCGCCTATGGGAGGGGCTGGGGCTACACCTTC.